This T cell receptor beta chain was identified in a study of blood T cell repertoires in COVID-19. Overall study context: There were acute and convalescent COVID-19 samples, and they came from the United States, Italy and Spain. Sources were T cells, B-cell-depleted T cells, or PBMCs; the material itself was cDNA or gDNA.

Original data processing: Amplifying reference gene primers gave estimates of nucleated cell counts. The repertoire was sequenced with immunoSEQ multiplex PCR; TCRdb's copy has only in-frame clones and lacks some. The DNA was the basis for D and trimming; V, J and clone size are from that table. The sample contains a few hundred thousand clones, nearly 90% of which appear only once. V lost 7 bases and J 0 bases, leaving 25 bases between the germline ends. The CDR3 length is 19 residues. Germline CDR1 and CDR2: MDHEN and SYDVKM. The sample holds many counts of this clone. The chain carries TRBV28 and TRBJ1-5, with unresolved D. The receptor was derived from a woman aged 18 to 35 with acute COVID-19. Sequences were obtained from PBMCs or T cells enriched from blood (not recorded which). Written as DNA, the CDR3 is TGTGCCAGCACCCCGAGCGGGAGTGTGCGGACTTATAGCAATCAGCCCCAGCATTTT. Residues: CASTPSGSVRTYSNQPQHF. Full variable domain (outside the CDR3, taken from reference TRBV28 and TRBJ1-5): DVKVTQSSRYLVKRTGEKVFLECVQDMDHENMFWYRQDPGLGLRLIYFSYDVKMKEKGDIPEGYSVSREKKERFSLILESASTNQTSMYLCASTPSGSVRTYSNQPQHFGDGTRLSIL.